The present T cell receptor (beta chain) was sequenced within a study of T-cell memory formation after mild COVID-19. TCRdb reanalysed the 5' RACE reads using MiXCR and keeps one entry per CDR3 protein. The data hold fewer than 400,000 distinct CDR3 sequences, with roughly 15% observed a single time. With 5 bases removed from V and 0 bases from J, the gap between germline ends came to 11 bases. The CDR3 loop spans 16 amino acids. Germline loops: CDR1 SGHTA, CDR2 FQGTGA. The J gene is TRBJ2-6, the V gene TRBV7-3; no clear D. The sample taken for sequencing was PBMCs or a T cell subset sorted from them (not recorded which). The TCR sequence derives from a man aged 18 to 30 who had mild COVID-19 (a few samples of this study predate the infection). Cell type and time point are not known. The CDR3 sequence is CASSRTGLSGANVLTF. In DNA form, the CDR3 reads TGTGCCAGCAGCCGGACGGGCCTCTCTGGGGCCAACGTCCTGACTTTC.